One and the same sample provided the 16 T cell receptor beta chains below, sequenced in a study of CD8 T cells in ankylosing spondylitis. TCRdb passed the 5' RACE reads through MiXCR, listing each CDR3 protein once. Of roughly 130,000 distinct CDR3 sequences in the sample, over 6% were seen once. Sequencing was done on a sample of blood, either unsorted or a sorted T cell fraction (not recorded which). These receptor sequences come from a male donor with ankylosing spondylitis or in good health (not recorded which).

This clonotype was seen many times. This sequence joins TRBV5-1 and TRBJ1-1; D remains unclear. The CDR3 extends over 14 amino acids. Trimming left V 0 bases short and J 4 bases short, with 10 bases between. CDR1 is SGHRS and CDR2 is YFSETQ in the germline V gene. The DNA for the CDR3 is TGCGCCAGCAGCTTGGCCTTACAAGGCACTGAAGCTTTCTTT. It encodes CASSLALQGTEAFF. Combining the CDR3 with reference TRBV5-1 and TRBJ1-1 gives the whole variable domain KAGVTQTPRYLIKTRGQQVTLSCSPISGHRSVSWYQQTPGQGLQFLFEYFSETQRNKGNFPGRFSGRQFSNSRSEMNVSTLELGDSALYLCASSLALQGTEAFFGQGTRLTVV.

This clonotype was recorded at least ten times. The J gene is TRBJ2-5, the V gene TRBV5-1; D is perhaps TRBD2 (6 bases). CDR3 length: 14 residues. The ends were cut back, 4 bases at V and 2 bases at J, with 12 bases in the middle. CDR1 is SGHRS and CDR2 is YFSETQ in the germline V gene. The CDR3 nucleotides are TGCGCCAGCAGCCCGGGGACTCAACAAGAGACCCAGTACTTC. This sequence encodes CASSPGTQQETQYF. Together with reference TRBV5-1 and TRBJ2-5, the CDR3 gives the full variable domain: KAGVTQTPRYLIKTRGQQVTLSCSPISGHRSVSWYQQTPGQGLQFLFEYFSETQRNKGNFPGRFSGRQFSNSRSEMNVSTLELGDSALYLCASSPGTQQETQYFGPGTRLLVL.

This chain uses TRBV20-1 with TRBJ1-5; D might be TRBD1 (6 bases). The CDR3 runs 13 residues. The ends were cut back, 2 bases at V and 5 bases at J, with 10 bases in the middle. CDR1 DFQATT and CDR2 SNEGSKA come from the germline V gene (reference sequence). The CDR3 protein is CSARWGPDQPQHF. In DNA, the CDR3 is TGCAGTGCTAGATGGGGGCCGGATCAGCCCCAGCATTTT.

This clonotype was seen a few times. This chain uses TRBV20-1 with TRBJ1-1, with D perhaps matching TRBD1 (5 bases). This CDR3 has 13 residues. The V gene's germline CDR1 is DFQATT and CDR2 SNEGSKA (reference sequence). Between the trimmed V and J ends, which lost 0 bases and 4 bases, there was a span of 9 bases. Written as DNA, the CDR3 is TGCAGTGCTAGAGATAACGGGGGCACTGAAGCTTTCTTT. It specifies CSARDNGGTEAFF.

There are many counts of this clonotype. V gene TRBV12-3 or TRBV12-4 combines with J gene TRBJ2-2, with TRBD2 matching over 9 bases. This CDR3 contains 15 residues. V lost 5 bases to trimming and J lost 6 bases; unmatched junction nucleotides: 7. The CDR3 region is CASSPLAGAAGELFF. DNA for the CDR3: TGTGCCAGCAGTCCCTTAGCGGGGGCGGCCGGGGAGCTGTTTTTT.

This clonotype occurred many times. This sequence joins TRBV7-9 and TRBJ2-1, with TRBD2 matching 8 bases. This CDR3 has 13 residues. Germline CDR1 and CDR2: SEHNR and FQNEAQ (reference sequence). The V and J ends lost 3 bases and 9 bases, in that order; junction bases with no gene match: 4. DNA for the CDR3: TGTGCCAGCAGCTTGGGACTAGTCGGTGAGCAGTTCTTC. This codes for CASSLGLVGEQFF. The whole variable domain, remainder taken from reference TRBV7-9 and TRBJ2-1, is DTGVSQNPRHKITKRGQNVTFRCDPISEHNRLYWYRQTLGQGPEFLTYFQNEAQLEKSRLLSDRFSAERPKGSFSTLEIQRTEQGDSAMYLCASSLGLVGEQFFGPGTRLTVL.

This clonotype was detected many times. The CDR3 DNA reads TGTGCCAGCAGCTTGGAATGGACGGCTGGGGGCGGGGAGCTGTTTTTT. Amino acid sequence: CASSLEWTAGGGELFF. This chain connects TRBV5-5 to TRBJ2-2, with D possibly being TRBD1 or TRBD2 (5 bases each). With 0 bases removed from V and 7 bases from J, the gap between germline ends came to 16 bases. In germline, CDR1 is SGHKS, CDR2 YYEKEE (reference sequence). This CDR3 has 16 residues.

This clonotype came up many times. This chain links TRBV12-3 or TRBV12-4 with TRBJ2-7, with TRBD1 identical over 7 bases. The CDR3 runs 14 residues. Losses at the gene ends were 6 bases for V and 2 bases for J; bases not matched to a gene: 7. The DNA for the CDR3 is TGTGCCAGCAGCTCCTCGGGACAGACCTACGAGCAGTACTTC. Amino acids: CASSSSGQTYEQYF.

This clonotype was counted ten times or more. This sequence joins TRBV20-1 and TRBJ1-4; D possibly corresponds to TRBD1 (5 bases). The V gene lost 1 base and the J gene lost 4 bases, with 13 bases spanning the gap. In germline, CDR1 is DFQATT, CDR2 SNEGSKA (reference sequence). CDR3 length: 15 amino acids. CDR3 coding DNA: TGCAGTGCTAGAGCCCCGAGGAGGGGTAATGAAAAACTGTTTTTT. Translation gives CSARAPRRGNEKLFF.

This clonotype occurred many times. The chain has TRBV7-2 and TRBJ2-2, with D possibly TRBD2 on 5 matching bases. V was cut by 5 bases and J by 1 base, with 17 bases left in between. The CDR3 covers 17 residues. The germline CDR1 and CDR2 sequences are SGHTA and FQGNSA. This chain's CDR3 is CASSRGYGVLNTGELFF. The CDR3 coding sequence is TGTGCCAGCAGCCGAGGTTACGGGGTCCTGAACACCGGGGAGCTGTTTTTT.

This clonotype was seen many times. The rearrangement uses TRBV9 and TRBJ2-7, with 8 bases fitting TRBD1. The CDR3 extends over 15 amino acids. In germline, CDR1 is SGDLS, CDR2 YYNGEE. After removal of 4 bases from V and 0 bases from J, the junction contained 6 bases not matched to a gene. This chain's CDR3 is CASSPGQAVSYEQYF. The CDR3 DNA reads as TGTGCCAGCAGCCCGGGACAGGCCGTCTCCTACGAGCAGTACTTC. Complete variable domain (other parts from reference TRBV9 and TRBJ2-7): DSGVTQTPKHLITATGQRVTLRCSPRSGDLSVYWYQQSLDQGLQFLIQYYNGEERAKGNILERFSAQQFPDLHSELNLSSLELGDSALYFCASSPGQAVSYEQYFGPGTRLTVT.

This clonotype was recorded at least ten times. The chain has TRBV20-1 and TRBJ2-5, with D hard to call. Per the germline V gene, CDR1 is DFQATT and CDR2 is SNEGSKA (reference sequence). V lost 4 bases to trimming and J lost 1 base, with 7 bases between them. This CDR3 has 12 residues. For the CDR3, the DNA is TGCAGTGCTATGGGAAGCCAAGAGACCCAGTACTTC. Its translation: CSAMGSQETQYF.

There are many counts of this clonotype. The chain links TRBV15 to TRBJ1-6; a weak D match, TRBD1 (5 bases). V was cut by 5 bases and J by 7 bases, with 15 bases left in between. The length of the CDR3 is 15 residues. Germline lookup yields CDR1 LNHNV and CDR2 YYDKDF (reference sequence). The CDR3 region is CATSRPGLLNSPLHF. Written as DNA, the CDR3 is TGTGCCACCAGCCGACCAGGGCTTTTGAATTCACCCCTCCACTTT.

Ten or more counts support this clonotype. V usage is TRBV13 and J usage is TRBJ2-3, with D unresolved. This CDR3 contains 15 residues. V shed 4 bases and J shed 0 bases, with 11 bases lying between them. In germline, CDR1 is PRHDT, CDR2 FYEKMQ (reference sequence). CDR3 residues: CASSSGLTSTDTQYF. The CDR3 DNA reads as TGTGCCAGCAGCTCGGGTCTAACTAGCACAGATACGCAGTATTTT.

The table lists this clonotype with many counts. The chain employs TRBV7-9 and TRBJ2-1; TRBD2 agrees at 9 bases. The CDR3 loop spans 16 amino acids. The germline CDR1 and CDR2 sequences are SEHNR and FQNEAQ (reference sequence). The J segment lost 1 base and the V segment lost 1 base, leaving 2 bases of the junction unmatched. CDR3 sequence reads: CASSLGLAGSYNEQFF. CDR3 nucleotide sequence: TGTGCCAGCAGCTTAGGCCTAGCGGGATCCTACAATGAGCAGTTCTTC.

This clonotype was recorded at least ten times. V usage is TRBV28 and J usage is TRBJ2-1; possibly TRBD1 or TRBD2 for D (5 bases each). The V end lost 6 bases, the J end lost 12 bases, and 18 bases lay between the germline ends. The CDR3 consists of 13 residues. Germline V lookup: CDR1 MDHEN, CDR2 SYDVKM. The CDR3 sequence: CASSTNSPGTQFF. DNA of the CDR3: TGTGCCAGCAGCACCAACTCCCCCGGGACGCAGTTCTTC.